The 3 T cell receptor beta chains presented below share a single source sample, sequenced in a study of T-cell memory formation after mild COVID-19. Each CDR3 protein is one row after TCRdb ran MiXCR on the 5' RACE reads. The sample includes approximately 580,000 distinct CDR3 sequences, roughly 22% of them seen just once. The sequenced material came from PBMCs or a T cell subset sorted from them (not recorded which). The receptor source for this set is an adult woman who had mild COVID-19 (a few samples of this study predate the infection). Cell type and time point are not known.

This sequence joins TRBV6-5 and TRBJ2-7; 8 positions match TRBD1. The junction had 6 bases not matched to a gene; V was cut back by 2 bases and J by 3 bases. The CDR3 is 15 amino acids. Germline CDR1 MNHEY, CDR2 SVGAGI. The CDR3 DNA reads as TGTGCCAGCAGTTACCCCGGGACAGGCCTCTACGAGCAGTACTTC. Translating gives CASSYPGTGLYEQYF.

The chain combines TRBV20-1 with TRBJ2-2; perhaps TRBD1 as D (6 bases). CDR1 and CDR2 from the germline V gene are DFQATT and SNEGSKA (reference sequence). Deletions cut 5 bases from V and 1 base from J, with 8 bases between. This CDR3 region has 13 residues. This CDR3 is CSARDKNTGELFF. In DNA, the CDR3 is TGCAGTGCTCGGGACAAGAACACCGGGGAGCTGTTTTTT.

The chain recombines TRBV4-2 with TRBJ2-5, with D perhaps matching TRBD2 (6 bases). This CDR3 has 17 residues. Germline CDR1 LGHNA, CDR2 YNFKEQ. Trimming took off 1 base at V and 5 bases at J, with 20 bases between the two ends. CDR3 DNA sequence: TGTGCCAGCAGCCAAGTAATTTCGGGGGAAGCTTCGGAGACCCAGTACTTC. This sequence encodes CASSQVISGEASETQYF.